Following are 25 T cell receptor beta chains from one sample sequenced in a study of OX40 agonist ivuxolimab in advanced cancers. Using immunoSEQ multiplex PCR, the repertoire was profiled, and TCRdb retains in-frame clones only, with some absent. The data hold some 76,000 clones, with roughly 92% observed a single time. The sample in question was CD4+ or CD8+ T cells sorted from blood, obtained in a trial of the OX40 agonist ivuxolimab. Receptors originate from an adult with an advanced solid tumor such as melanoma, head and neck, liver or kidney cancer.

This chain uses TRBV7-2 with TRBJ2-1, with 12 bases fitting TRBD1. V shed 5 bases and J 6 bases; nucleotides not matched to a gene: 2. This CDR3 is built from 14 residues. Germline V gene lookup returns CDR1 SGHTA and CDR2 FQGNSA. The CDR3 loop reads CASSRDRGRNEQFF. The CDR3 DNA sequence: TGTGCCAGCAGCCGGGACAGGGGGCGCAATGAGCAGTTCTTC.

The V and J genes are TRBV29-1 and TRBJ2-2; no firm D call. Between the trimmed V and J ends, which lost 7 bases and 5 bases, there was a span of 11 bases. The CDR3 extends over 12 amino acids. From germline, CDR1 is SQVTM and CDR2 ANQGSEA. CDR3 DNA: TGCAGCGCTCCCCAGGCTACCGGGGAGCTGTTTTTT. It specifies CSAPQATGELFF.

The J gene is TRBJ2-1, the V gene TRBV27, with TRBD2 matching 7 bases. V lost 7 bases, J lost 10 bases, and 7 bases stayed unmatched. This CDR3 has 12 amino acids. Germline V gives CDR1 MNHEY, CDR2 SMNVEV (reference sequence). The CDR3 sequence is CASTLGGGEQFF. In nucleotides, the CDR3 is TGTGCCAGCACCCTAGGCGGGGGAGAGCAGTTCTTC.

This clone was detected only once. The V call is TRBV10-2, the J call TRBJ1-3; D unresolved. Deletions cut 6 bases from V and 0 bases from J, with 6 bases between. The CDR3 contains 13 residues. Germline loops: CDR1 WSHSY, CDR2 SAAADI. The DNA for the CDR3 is TGCGCCAGCAGGCCAGGCTCTGGAAACACCATATATTTT. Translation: CASRPGSGNTIYF.

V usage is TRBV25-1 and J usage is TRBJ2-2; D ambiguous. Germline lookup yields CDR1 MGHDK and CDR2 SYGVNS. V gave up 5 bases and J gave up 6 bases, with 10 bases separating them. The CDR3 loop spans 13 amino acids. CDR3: CASSRGYAGELFF. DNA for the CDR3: TGTGCCAGCAGTAGAGGATACGCCGGGGAGCTGTTTTTT. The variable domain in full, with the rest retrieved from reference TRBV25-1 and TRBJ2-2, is EADIYQTPRYLVIGTGKKITLECSQTMGHDKMYWYQQDPGMELHLIHYSYGVNSTEKGDLSSESTVSRIRTEHFPLTLESARPSHTSQYLCASSRGYAGELFFGEGSRLTVL.

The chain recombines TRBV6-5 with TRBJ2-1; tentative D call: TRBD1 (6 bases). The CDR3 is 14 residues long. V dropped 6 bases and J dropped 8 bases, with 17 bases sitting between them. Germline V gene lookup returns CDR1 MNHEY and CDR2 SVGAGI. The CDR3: CASRDTNRAHEQFF. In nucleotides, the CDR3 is TGTGCCAGCAGAGACACCAACAGGGCTCATGAGCAGTTCTTC.

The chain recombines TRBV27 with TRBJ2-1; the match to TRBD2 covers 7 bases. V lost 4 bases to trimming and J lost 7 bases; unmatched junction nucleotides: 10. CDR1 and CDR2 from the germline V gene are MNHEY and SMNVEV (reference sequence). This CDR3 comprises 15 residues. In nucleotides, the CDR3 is TGTGCCAGCAGTTCAACGGCCGGGACTATTAATGAGCAGTTCTTC. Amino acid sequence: CASSSTAGTINEQFF.

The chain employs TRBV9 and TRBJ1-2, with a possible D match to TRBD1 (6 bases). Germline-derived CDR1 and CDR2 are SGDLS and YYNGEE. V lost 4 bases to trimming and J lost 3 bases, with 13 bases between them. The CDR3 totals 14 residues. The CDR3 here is CASSPLDRDYGYTF. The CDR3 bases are TGTGCCAGCAGCCCGCTGGACAGAGACTATGGCTACACCTTC.

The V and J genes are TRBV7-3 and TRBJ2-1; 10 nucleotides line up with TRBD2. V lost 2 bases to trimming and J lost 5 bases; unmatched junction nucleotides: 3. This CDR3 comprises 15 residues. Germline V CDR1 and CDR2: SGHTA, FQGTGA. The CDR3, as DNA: TGTGCCAGCAGCTTACTAGCGGGAGAAGACAATGAGCAGTTCTTC. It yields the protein CASSLLAGEDNEQFF.

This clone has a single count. CDR3: CATSSGGFEQYF. The CDR3 nucleotides are TGTGCCACCAGCAGTGGGGGGTTCGAGCAGTACTTC. J is TRBJ2-7 and V is TRBV15; tentative D call: TRBD2 (6 bases). The CDR3 is made up of 12 amino acids. Germline CDR1 and CDR2: LNHNV and YYDKDF (reference sequence). V dropped 3 bases and J dropped 6 bases, with 9 bases sitting between them.

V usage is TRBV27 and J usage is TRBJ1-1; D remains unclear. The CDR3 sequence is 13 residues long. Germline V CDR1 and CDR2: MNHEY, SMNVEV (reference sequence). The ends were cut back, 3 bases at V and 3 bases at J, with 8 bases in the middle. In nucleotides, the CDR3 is TGTGCCAGCAGTTTGCGGGGAGACACTGAAGCTTTCTTT. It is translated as CASSLRGDTEAFF.

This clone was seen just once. The CDR3 region has the DNA TGTGCCAGTAGTATGCCAGGGGGCGACCCTACCACGAGTACCGGGGAGCTGTTTTTT. This codes for CASSMPGGDPTTSTGELFF. The genes are TRBV19 and TRBJ2-2; 8 positions match TRBD1. V was pared by 3 bases and J by 5 bases, with 17 bases of the junction left unmatched. Germline loops: CDR1 LNHDA, CDR2 SQIVND (reference sequence). This CDR3 is built from 19 residues.

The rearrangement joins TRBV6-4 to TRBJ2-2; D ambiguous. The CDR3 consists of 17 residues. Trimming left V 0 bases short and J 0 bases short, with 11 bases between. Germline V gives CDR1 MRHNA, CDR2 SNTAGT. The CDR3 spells CASSDSPVISNTGELFF. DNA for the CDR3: TGTGCCAGCAGTGACTCGCCAGTTATATCGAACACCGGGGAGCTGTTTTTT.

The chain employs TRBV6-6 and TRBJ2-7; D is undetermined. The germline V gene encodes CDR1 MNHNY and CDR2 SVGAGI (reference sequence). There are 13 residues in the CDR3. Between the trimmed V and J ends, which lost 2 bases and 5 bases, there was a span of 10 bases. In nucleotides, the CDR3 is TGTGCCAGCAGTTACGAAGATTTGGACGAGCAGTACTTC. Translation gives CASSYEDLDEQYF.

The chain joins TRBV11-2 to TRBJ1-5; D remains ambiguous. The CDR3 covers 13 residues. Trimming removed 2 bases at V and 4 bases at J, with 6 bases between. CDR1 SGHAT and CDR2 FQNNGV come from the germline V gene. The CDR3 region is CASSLSWNQPQHF. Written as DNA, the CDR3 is TGTGCCAGCAGCTTAAGTTGGAATCAGCCCCAGCATTTT.

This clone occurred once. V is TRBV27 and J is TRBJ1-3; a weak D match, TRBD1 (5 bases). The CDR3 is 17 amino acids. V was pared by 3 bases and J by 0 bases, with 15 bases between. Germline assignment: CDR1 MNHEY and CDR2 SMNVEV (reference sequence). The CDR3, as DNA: TGTGCCAGCAGTTTGAGGGGAGGGACCTACTCTGGAAACACCATATATTTT. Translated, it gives CASSLRGGTYSGNTIYF.

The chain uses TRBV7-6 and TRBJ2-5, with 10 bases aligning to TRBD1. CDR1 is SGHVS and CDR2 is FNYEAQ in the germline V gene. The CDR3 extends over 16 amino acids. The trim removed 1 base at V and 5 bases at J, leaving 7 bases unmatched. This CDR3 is CASSLEGGQGRETQYF. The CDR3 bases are TGTGCCAGCAGCTTAGAGGGGGGACAGGGGCGGGAGACCCAGTACTTC.

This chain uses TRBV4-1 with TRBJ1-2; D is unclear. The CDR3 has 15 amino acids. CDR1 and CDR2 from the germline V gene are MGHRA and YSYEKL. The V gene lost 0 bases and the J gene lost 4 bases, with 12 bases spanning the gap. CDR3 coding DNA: TGCGCCAGCAGCCAAGATACTGCAGACTCCTATGGCTACACCTTC. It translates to CASSQDTADSYGYTF.

CDR3 nucleotide sequence: TGTGCCAGCAGCTTAAACTTCGACGAGCAGTACTTC. This gives the protein CASSLNFDEQYF. V is TRBV11-2 and J is TRBJ2-7; D is ambiguous. The germline V gene has CDR1 SGHAT and CDR2 FQNNGV. There are 12 residues in the CDR3. Trimming removed 2 bases from V and 5 bases from J, with 7 bases in between.

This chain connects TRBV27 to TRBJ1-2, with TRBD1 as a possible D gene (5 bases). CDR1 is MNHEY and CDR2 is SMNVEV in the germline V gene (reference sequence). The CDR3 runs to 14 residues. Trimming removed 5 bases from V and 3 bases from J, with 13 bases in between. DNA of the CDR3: TGTGCCAGCAGTCCCCGACCGGGGCACTATGGCTACACCTTC. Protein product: CASSPRPGHYGYTF.

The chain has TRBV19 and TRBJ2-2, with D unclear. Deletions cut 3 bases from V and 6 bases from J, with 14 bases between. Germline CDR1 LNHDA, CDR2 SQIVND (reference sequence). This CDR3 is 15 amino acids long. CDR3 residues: CASSMAESGSGELFF. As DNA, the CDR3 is TGTGCCAGTAGTATGGCCGAGAGTGGGTCCGGGGAGCTGTTTTTT.

CDR3: CATSRDKRLIADTQYF. The DNA of the CDR3 is TGTGCCACCAGCAGAGATAAGCGGTTAATCGCAGATACGCAGTATTTT. This sequence joins TRBV15 and TRBJ2-3; tentatively, D is TRBD2 (5 bases). The germline V gene has CDR1 LNHNV and CDR2 YYDKDF (reference sequence). CDR3 size: 16 residues. V was pared by 0 bases and J by 4 bases, with 14 bases between. Full variable domain (rest looked up from reference TRBV15 and TRBJ2-3): DAMVIQNPRYQVTQFGKPVTLSCSQTLNHNVMYWYQQKSSQAPKLLFHYYDKDFNNEADTPDNFQSRRPNTSFCFLDIRSPGLGDTAMYLCATSRDKRLIADTQYFGPGTRLTVL.

CDR3 sequence reads: CASRWGTYNEQFF. The CDR3 DNA reads TGTGCCAGCAGATGGGGCACCTACAATGAGCAGTTCTTC. The chain recombines TRBV5-6 with TRBJ2-1, with a tentative D call TRBD1 (5 bases). Germline CDR1 and CDR2: SGHDT and YYEEEE. V was cut by 5 bases and J by 2 bases, with 8 bases left in between. The CDR3 is 13 amino acids.

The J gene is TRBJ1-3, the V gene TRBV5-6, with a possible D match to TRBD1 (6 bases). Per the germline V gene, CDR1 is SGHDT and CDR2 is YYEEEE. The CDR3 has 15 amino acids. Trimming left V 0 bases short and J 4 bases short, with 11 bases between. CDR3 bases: TGTGCCAGCAGCTTGGGGGCAGGGACAGGAAACACCATATATTTT. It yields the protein CASSLGAGTGNTIYF.

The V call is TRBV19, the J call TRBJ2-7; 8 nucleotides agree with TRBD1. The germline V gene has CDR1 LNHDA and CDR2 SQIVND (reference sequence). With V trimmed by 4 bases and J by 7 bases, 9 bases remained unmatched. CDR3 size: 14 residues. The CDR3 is CASSRDRSQLEQYF. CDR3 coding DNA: TGTGCCAGTAGTAGGGACAGGTCTCAGTTGGAGCAGTACTTC.